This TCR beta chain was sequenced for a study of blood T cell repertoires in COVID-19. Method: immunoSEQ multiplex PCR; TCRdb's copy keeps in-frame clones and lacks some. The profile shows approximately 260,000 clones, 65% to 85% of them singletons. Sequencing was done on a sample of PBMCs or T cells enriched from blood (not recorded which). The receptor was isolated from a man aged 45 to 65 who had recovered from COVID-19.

CDR3 in DNA: TGTGCCAGCAATCTCGTAAATAATTCACCCCTCCACTTT. Its translation: CASNLVNNSPLHF. J is TRBJ1-6 and V is TRBV6-5; unclear D gene. Per the germline V gene, CDR1 is MNHEY and CDR2 is SVGAGI. Trimming removed 7 bases at V and 5 bases at J, with 9 bases between. This CDR3 is 13 amino acids long.